This TCR beta chain was recovered during a study of radiotherapy plus CTLA-4 blockade in lung cancer. The table came from immunoSEQ multiplex PCR; TCRdb's copy has only in-frame clones and leaves some out. The data show 85,000 to 130,000 clones, about 83% seen once. V lost 4 bases and J lost 7, with 18 bases in between. The V gene's germline CDR1 is SGHKS and CDR2 YYEKEE (reference sequence). This CDR3 is built from 16 residues. The clonotype was recovered from a human donor with non-small cell lung cancer that progressed on radiotherapy plus ipilimumab. Some clones in this sample may be carry-over from other donors' samples. The chain joins TRBV5-5 to TRBJ1-6, with no clear D. Specimen: peripheral blood, collected from a patient treated with radiotherapy plus ipilimumab. CDR3 in amino acids: CASSVGPRADNSPLHF. CDR3 DNA sequence: TGTGCCAGCAGCGTCGGGCCCAGAGCCGACAATTCACCCCTCCACTTT.